These T cell receptor beta chains were read from a single sample in a study of primary melanoma T cells and metastatic recurrence. The table came from immunoSEQ multiplex PCR; TCRdb's copy has only in-frame clones and leaves some out. The top ten clones hold about a fifth of a sample with under 700 clones, 90% of them seen once. Specimen: melanoma tumor tissue. Receptor source: a human donor with melanoma. Each CDR3 is given with its conserved first and last residue. A D gene is named only where the DNA matches it firmly. Only part of the rows carry a size: once, few, many, or a class if the clone is expanded.

CDR3 length | J gene | clone size | V gene | D gene | CDR3 DNA | CDR3 protein
15 | TRBJ1-1 | few | TRBV6-8 | . | TGTGCCAGCAGTTACTCCGGGACATTGAACACTGAAGCTTTCTTT | CASSYSGTLNTEAFF
13 | TRBJ2-7 | . | TRBV29-1 | . | TGCAGCGTTGAAGGGTCGAATTCCTACGAGCAGTACTTC | CSVEGSNSYEQYF
14 | TRBJ2-2 | . | TRBV5-1 | . | TGCGCCAGCAGTAGGTCAGGCGACACCGGGGAGCTGTTTTTT | CASSRSGDTGELFF
15 | TRBJ2-3 | . | TRBV11-3 | . | TGTGCCAGCAGCTCCGCCGGGGCGAACACAGATACGCAGTATTTT | CASSSAGANTDTQYF
18 | TRBJ2-1 | . | TRBV19 | TRBD2 | TGTGCCAGTAGTATAGGACTAGCGGGGGGCCCAGCATACAATGAGCAGTTCTTC | CASSIGLAGGPAYNEQFF
16 | TRBJ2-3 | . | TRBV10-1 | TRBD2 | TGCGCCAGCAGACTACTAGCGGGGGGAAGGACAGATACGCAGTATTTT | CASRLLAGGRTDTQYF
14 | TRBJ2-2 | . | TRBV5-1 | . | TGCGCCAGCAGCTTGGGGGGTAGCGCCGGGGAGCTGTTTTTT | CASSLGGSAGELFF
14 | TRBJ2-2 | . | TRBV19 | . | TGTGCCAGTAGTATGGGGGGAAGCACCGGGGAGCTGTTTTTT | CASSMGGSTGELFF
16 | TRBJ2-2 | . | TRBV19 | . | TGTGCCACCGGAGGGGGGGCCAATTTGAACACCGGGGAGCTGTTTTTT | CATGGGANLNTGELFF
16 | TRBJ1-5 | . | TRBV6-8 | TRBD1 | TGTGCCAGCAGTGAGATGACAGGGGGCAACGATCAGCCCCAGCATTTT | CASSEMTGGNDQPQHF
16 | TRBJ1-2 | . | TRBV29-1 | . | TGCAGCGTTGACAGGACACGGGGGGTTGCTAACTATGGCTACACCTTC | CSVDRTRGVANYGYTF
14 | TRBJ1-1 | . | TRBV11-3 | TRBD1 | TGTGCCAGCGGACAGGGGGGTACGAACACTGAAGCTTTCTTT | CASGQGGTNTEAFF
15 | TRBJ2-5 | . | TRBV11-3 | . | TGTGCCAGCAGCGCAAGACGGTCAGGGGCAGAGACCCAGTACTTC | CASSARRSGAETQYF
12 | TRBJ2-2 | . | TRBV10-2 | . | TGCGCCAGCAGTGAACACACCGGGGAGCTGTTTTTT | CASSEHTGELFF
16 | TRBJ1-2 | . | TRBV19 | TRBD1 | TGTGCCAGTACCAACCACCGGGACAGGAGCTTTTATGGCTACACCTTC | CASTNHRDRSFYGYTF
12 | TRBJ2-7 | . | TRBV6-8 | . | TGTGCCAGCAGCCTTAACGCTGGCGAGCAGTACTTC | CASSLNAGEQYF
13 | TRBJ2-1 | . | TRBV6-8 | TRBD1 | TGTGCCAGCAGTAGGGACAGCTACAATGAGCAGTTCTTC | CASSRDSYNEQFF
15 | TRBJ1-1 | . | TRBV11-3 | TRBD1 | TGTGCCAGCAGCTCGGGACAGGGTGGGAACACTGAAGCTTTCTTT | CASSSGQGGNTEAFF
16 | TRBJ2-2 | once | TRBV6-8 | . | TGTGCCAGCAGTTACTCCACCCCCGGACCCACCGAGGAGCTGTTTTTT | CASSYSTPGPTEELFF
14 | TRBJ2-2 | . | TRBV11-3 | TRBD1 | TGTGCCAGCAGCTTGACAGGGGGTGGCGGGGAGCTGTTTTTT | CASSLTGGGGELFF
15 | TRBJ1-5 | . | TRBV5-1 | . | TGCGCCAGCAGCTTGGGCCCAGGGATTAATCAGCCCCAGCATTTT | CASSLGPGINQPQHF
18 | TRBJ2-3 | . | TRBV9 | TRBD2 | TGTGCCAGCAGCTCGCCCCATAGAAGGAGCGGGGGCCAGGATACGCAGTATTTT | CASSSPHRRSGGQDTQYF
15 | TRBJ2-1 | . | TRBV18 | TRBD1 | TGTGCCAGCTCGCCCGGACAGGGACGGGGCAATGAGCAGTTCTTC | CASSPGQGRGNEQFF
15 | TRBJ1-2 | . | TRBV11-3 | . | TGTGCCAGCAGCCCCAACCCGGGAGGTTTTGGCGGCTACACCTTC | CASSPNPGGFGGYTF
14 | TRBJ1-2 | . | TRBV11-3 | . | TGTGCCAGCAGCTTGGGCCCGGGCCAGAGTGGCTACACCTTC | CASSLGPGQSGYTF
14 | TRBJ1-5 | . | TRBV18 | . | TGTGCCAGCTCACCGGACAGTAGCAATCAGCCCCAGCATTTT | CASSPDSSNQPQHF
14 | TRBJ2-7 | once | TRBV6-8 | TRBD2 | TGTGCCAGCAGCCCAGAGGGAGGGCCCCACGAGCAGTACTTC | CASSPEGGPHEQYF
15 | TRBJ2-1 | . | TRBV14 | TRBD1 | TGTGCCAGCAGCCCCTCACATCACAGGGGCGGAGAGCAGTTCTTC | CASSPSHHRGGEQFF
16 | TRBJ2-7 | once | TRBV14 | TRBD2 | TGTGCCAGCAGCCCCCCGGGACTAGCGGGGGGGTCCGAGCAGTACTTC | CASSPPGLAGGSEQYF
14 | TRBJ2-5 | . | TRBV11-3 | . | TGTGCCAGCAGCTTAGGGCCTAGGCAAGAGACCCAGTACTTC | CASSLGPRQETQYF
13 | TRBJ2-7 | . | TRBV6-8 | . | TGTGCCAGCAGTTTCAGTAGCTCCTACGAGCAGTACTTC | CASSFSSSYEQYF
17 | TRBJ1-2 | . | TRBV12-5 | . | TGTGCCAGCATCGGGACGAGGCGGACACCTACTAACTATGGCTACACCTTC | CASIGTRRTPTNYGYTF
15 | TRBJ2-1 | . | TRBV2 | . | TGTGCCAGCAGTGATGACCAGGGGGGTTACAATGAGCAGTTCTTC | CASSDDQGGYNEQFF
14 | TRBJ1-2 | . | TRBV11-3 | . | TGTGCCAGCAGCCTGGGGCAATTTCGCTATGGCTACACCTTC | CASSLGQFRYGYTF
14 | TRBJ2-7 | . | TRBV11-3 | TRBD1 | TGTGCCAGCAGCAAGAGACAGGGGCACTACGAGCAGTACTTC | CASSKRQGHYEQYF
16 | TRBJ1-1 | . | TRBV11-3 | . | TGTGCCAGCAGCCCTCAACTACAGGGTCTAATCATTGAAGCTTTCTTT | CASSPQLQGLIIEAFF
18 | TRBJ2-3 | . | TRBV11-3 | . | TGTGCCAGCAGCTTGGGGACCTCGGGACCTAGTCGGACAGATACGCAGTATTTT | CASSLGTSGPSRTDTQYF
15 | TRBJ1-1 | . | TRBV1 | . | TGCGCCAGCAGCCAAGGGGAGGACAGGGTTCCTGAAGCTTTCTTT | CASSQGEDRVPEAFF
20 | TRBJ1-5 | . | TRBV23-1 | TRBD1 | TGCGCCAGCAGCCAGCTATACCAGAGTTCCAGGGGGGTCAGCAATCAGCCCCAGCATTTT | CASSQLYQSSRGVSNQPQHF
16 | TRBJ1-2 | few | TRBV6-8 | . | TGTGCCAGCAGTTACTCGTGGAAGGGGGACATGAGGGGCTACACCTTC | CASSYSWKGDMRGYTF
13 | TRBJ1-6 | . | TRBV6-8 | . | TGTGCCAGCAGGCGAGGGGATAATTCACCCCTCCACTTT | CASRRGDNSPLHF